The clone carrying this TCR beta chain has ten or more counts. What it recognizes is unknown. TCRdb re-called the 5' RACE reads through MiXCR, storing one row per CDR3 protein. The sample holds a few hundred thousand distinct CDR3 sequences, about 8.9% seen once. These data come from a study of identical twins. General observations from the study: Not following the same donors, the study drew its conclusions from cross-sectional statistical analysis.

The germline V gene has CDR1 SNHLY and CDR2 FYNNEI. The CDR3 sequence is 13 residues long. The V gene lost 0 bases and the J gene lost 11 bases, with 13 bases spanning the gap. These data also formed part of another study, on yellow fever vaccine responses in identical twins.

Sequencing was done on a sample of memory (CD45RO+) T cells sorted from blood. V gene TRBV2 combines with J gene TRBJ1-1; D may be TRBD1 (5 bases). This clonotype originated in a young woman in good health. The CDR3: CASSEAPGTRAFF. DNA for the CDR3: TGTGCCAGCAGTGAAGCGCCAGGGACTCGGGCTTTCTTT.